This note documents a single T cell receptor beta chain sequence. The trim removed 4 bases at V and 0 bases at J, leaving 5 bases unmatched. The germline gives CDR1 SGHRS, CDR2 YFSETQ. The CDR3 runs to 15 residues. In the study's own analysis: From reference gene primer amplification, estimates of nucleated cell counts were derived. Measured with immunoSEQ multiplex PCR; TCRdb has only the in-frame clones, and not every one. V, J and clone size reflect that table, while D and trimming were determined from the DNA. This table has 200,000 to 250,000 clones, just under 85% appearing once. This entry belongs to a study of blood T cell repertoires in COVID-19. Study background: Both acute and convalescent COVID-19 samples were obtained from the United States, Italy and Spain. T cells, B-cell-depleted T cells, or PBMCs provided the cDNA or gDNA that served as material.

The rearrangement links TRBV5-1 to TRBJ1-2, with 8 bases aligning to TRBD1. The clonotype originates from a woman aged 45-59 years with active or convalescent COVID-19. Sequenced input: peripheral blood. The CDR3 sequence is CASSPGTGSNYGYTF. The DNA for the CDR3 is TGCGCCAGCAGCCCAGGGACAGGATCTAACTATGGCTACACCTTC. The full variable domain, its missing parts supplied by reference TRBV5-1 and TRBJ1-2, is KAGVTQTPRYLIKTRGQQVTLSCSPISGHRSVSWYQQTPGQGLQFLFEYFSETQRNKGNFPGRFSGRQFSNSRSEMNVSTLELGDSALYLCASSPGTGSNYGYTFGSGTRLTVV.